This T cell receptor beta chain was captured by sequencing in a study of T cells in Graves' hyperthyroidism and ophthalmopathy. This clonotype was seen a handful of times. Lactation, pregnancy, other autoimmune disease or uncontrolled infection excluded patients. The authors obtained PBMCs from around 11 ml of fresh peripheral blood. It was RNA transcripts that yielded the amplified TCR beta CDR3 regions. Initially, a first-round RT-PCR of the TCR CDR3 employed the HTBI primer set. TCRdb passed the multiplex PCR reads through MiXCR, listing each CDR3 protein once. This table has 400,000 to 600,000 distinct CDR3 sequences, less than 25% appearing once. This CDR3 contains 13 residues. V lost 1 base, J lost 2 bases, and 9 bases lay in between. In germline, CDR1 is GTSNPN, CDR2 SVGIG (reference sequence).

The V gene is TRBV30, the J gene TRBJ2-7; D is unresolved. The sample comprised blood. This TCR came from a man aged 18 to 30 with Graves' hyperthyroidism. CDR3 loop: CAWSEYLAYEQYF. The DNA of the CDR3 is TGTGCCTGGAGTGAATACCTAGCCTACGAGCAGTACTTC. Based on the CDR3 plus reference TRBV30 and TRBJ2-7, the full variable domain is SQTIHQWPATLVQPVGSPLSLECTVEGTSNPNLYWYRQAAGRGLQLLFYSVGIGQISSEVPQNLSASRPQDRQFILSSKKLLLSDSGFYLCAWSEYLAYEQYFGPGTRLTVT.